Listed below are T cell receptor beta chains from one sample, sequenced in a study. The data were produced by immunoSEQ multiplex PCR, yet TCRdb's version contains in-frame clones alone and is incomplete. The sample carries tens of thousands of clones, roughly 93% recorded once. Material for sequencing was PBMCs. The receptors shown here come from a man aged 40-49 years with rheumatoid arthritis. Each CDR3 is given with its conserved first and last residue. D genes are given only for firm matches. The listing skips clone size in some rows; elsewhere it reads once, few, many or a size class.

j_gene	v_gene	d_gene	abundance	CDR3nt	CDR3aa
TRBJ1-4	TRBV19	NA	NA	TGTGCCAGTAGTCCCCCGGGGGTTGAAGAAAAACTGTTTTTT	CASSPPGVEEKLFF
TRBJ2-7	TRBV7-8	TRBD2	NA	TGTGCCAGCAGCCTAAGGGCGGGGCGGGGGACTACCTACGAGCAGTACTTC	CASSLRAGRGTTYEQYF
TRBJ1-5	TRBV4-1	TRBD1	NA	TGCGCCAGCAGATCGACAGGGGGAGGCAGCAATCAGCCCCAGCATTTT	CASRSTGGGSNQPQHF
TRBJ2-1	TRBV4-1	TRBD2	NA	TGCGCCAGCAGCCAAGAGTGGGGACTAGCGGGAGCGAATGAGCAGTTCTTC	CASSQEWGLAGANEQFF
TRBJ2-1	TRBV9	TRBD2	NA	TGTGCCAGCAGCGTAGAGGGGACTAGCGGGCTTACAAATGAGCAGTTCTTC	CASSVEGTSGLTNEQFF
TRBJ1-5	TRBV28	NA	NA	TGTGCCAGCACCACTCCGGGACACCAAAATCAGCCCCAGCATTTT	CASTTPGHQNQPQHF
TRBJ2-5	TRBV20-1	NA	NA	TGCAGTGCTGCCGAAGAGACCCAGTACTTC	CSAAEETQYF
TRBJ2-1	TRBV11-2	NA	NA	TGTGCCAGCAGCTTAGAAGGGGGGCACAGCTATGAGCAGTTCTTC	CASSLEGGHSYEQFF
TRBJ1-4	TRBV5-1	NA	few	TGCGCCAGCAGCTTGGCGGGCGGCAATGAAAAACTGTTTTTT	CASSLAGGNEKLFF
TRBJ2-2	TRBV11-2	NA	NA	TGTGCCAGCAGCCATCCCCCCTTGCGGCAGGGGAACACCGGGGAGCTGTTTTTT	CASSHPPLRQGNTGELFF
TRBJ1-1	TRBV30	NA	NA	TGTGCCTGGAGTGTACGACACGGGGACACTGAAGCTTTCTTT	CAWSVRHGDTEAFF
TRBJ1-1	TRBV6-5	NA	NA	TGTGCCAGCAGCCGCCCGACAGAGAACACTGAAGCTTTCTTT	CASSRPTENTEAFF
TRBJ1-2	TRBV27	NA	NA	TGTGCCAGCGGAATAACGGGACATAATCCTTATGGCTACACCTTC	CASGITGHNPYGYTF
TRBJ1-1	TRBV28	NA	NA	TGTGCCAGCAGTTTAAGTCTCACTGAAGCTTTCTTT	CASSLSLTEAFF
TRBJ2-7	TRBV2	NA	NA	TGTGCCAGCAGTGATCCCACCAGGGGGGGCGAGCAGTACTTC	CASSDPTRGGEQYF
TRBJ2-7	TRBV21-1	NA	NA	TGTGCCAGCAGCAAAGGGGGGTACGAGCAGTACTTC	CASSKGGYEQYF
TRBJ2-5	TRBV29-1	NA	NA	TGCAGCGTTGAGCCAGGGGAAGCAGAGACCCAGTACTTC	CSVEPGEAETQYF
TRBJ1-6	TRBV27	NA	NA	TGTGCCAGCAGTGGGTATAATTCACCCCTCCACTTT	CASSGYNSPLHF
TRBJ2-3	TRBV7-8	NA	NA	TGTGCCAGCAGCTTAGGGGCACAAGCTACGCAGTATTTT	CASSLGAQATQYF
TRBJ1-1	TRBV5-6	NA	NA	TGTGCCAGCAGGATTATCAGGGGAACTGAAGCTTTCTTT	CASRIIRGTEAFF
TRBJ1-4	TRBV10-3	NA	NA	TGTGCCATCAGTCGCGGGGGGGGCATGAGAGGTGAAAAACTGTTTTTT	CAISRGGGMRGEKLFF
TRBJ1-5	TRBV12-5	NA	NA	TGTGCTAGTGGCCGGGGGGGCGGGAATCAGCCCCAGCATTTT	CASGRGGGNQPQHF
TRBJ2-3	TRBV27	TRBD2	NA	TGTGCCAGCAGTTCATTAGCGGGACGCACAGATACGCAGTATTTT	CASSSLAGRTDTQYF
TRBJ2-4	TRBV30	NA	NA	TGTGCCTGGAATGGGGCCAAAAACATTCAGTACTTC	CAWNGAKNIQYF
TRBJ1-3	TRBV15	NA	once	TGTGCCACAGAAGGGGGAAACACCATATATTTT	CATEGGNTIYF